A single sample is the source of the 14 T cell receptor beta chains below, sequenced in a study of T-cell memory formation after mild COVID-19. TCRdb itself ran the 5' RACE reads through MiXCR, one entry per CDR3 protein. The data show approximately 250,000 distinct CDR3 sequences, 16% seen once. The sample was PBMCs or a T cell subset sorted from them (not recorded which). These receptors came from a man aged 18 to 29 who had mild COVID-19 (a few samples of this study predate the infection). Cell type and time point are not known.

This clonotype came up many times. V gene TRBV6-5 combines with J gene TRBJ1-1, with 8 positions matching TRBD1. With 5 bases clipped from V and 4 bases from J, the junction kept 6 bases outside the gene matches. The CDR3 totals 14 residues. Germline CDR1 is MNHEY and CDR2 is SVGAGI. This chain's CDR3 is CASSTDRAGTEAFF. Written as DNA, the CDR3 is TGTGCCAGCAGTACGGACAGGGCTGGCACTGAAGCTTTCTTT.

The table lists this clonotype with many counts. The J gene is TRBJ2-3, the V gene TRBV5-1; no firm D call. The CDR3 contains 15 residues. The V gene lost 4 bases and the J gene lost 3 bases, with 15 bases spanning the gap. The V gene's germline CDR1 is SGHRS and CDR2 YFSETQ. The CDR3 coding sequence is TGCGCCAGCAGCCCGGGCAACCCCGGGACAGATACGCAGTATTTT. Its protein product is CASSPGNPGTDTQYF. Full variable domain (rest looked up from reference TRBV5-1 and TRBJ2-3): KAGVTQTPRYLIKTRGQQVTLSCSPISGHRSVSWYQQTPGQGLQFLFEYFSETQRNKGNFPGRFSGRQFSNSRSEMNVSTLELGDSALYLCASSPGNPGTDTQYFGPGTRLTVL.

The chain couples TRBV5-1 to TRBJ2-5; 7 positions match TRBD1. The trim removed 0 bases at V and 0 bases at J, leaving 5 bases unmatched. In germline, CDR1 is SGHRS, CDR2 YFSETQ. CDR3 length equals 16 residues. The CDR3 nucleotides are TGCGCCAGCAGCTTGGCCGCCAGGGGGTACCAAGAGACCCAGTACTTC. Amino acids: CASSLAARGYQETQYF.

The chain joins TRBV18 to TRBJ2-7, with 9 positions matching TRBD1. The CDR3 is 17 amino acids. The ends lost 3 bases at V and 0 bases at J; junction bases unmatched: 9. The germline gives CDR1 KGHSH, CDR2 LQKENI. CDR3 sequence: CASSPRDRAYNSYEQYV. In DNA form, the CDR3 reads TGTGCCAGCTCACCCCGGGACAGGGCCTACAACTCCTACGAGCAGTACGTC.

Only a few counts were recorded for this clonotype. CDR3 amino acids: CASRPHRGSREQYV. The CDR3 nucleotides are TGTGCCAGCAGACCACACAGGGGGTCGAGGGAGCAGTACGTC. The rearrangement uses TRBV6-5 and TRBJ2-7, with 8 positions matching TRBD1. The V and J ends lost 6 bases and 7 bases, in that order; junction bases with no gene match: 11. Germline-derived CDR1 and CDR2 are MNHEY and SVGAGI. The CDR3 has 14 residues.

The table lists this clonotype with a count of one. The chain is built from TRBV7-3 and TRBJ2-1; no clear D gene. Germline V gives CDR1 SGHTA, CDR2 FQGTGA. The CDR3 runs 14 residues. The germline V and J ends were trimmed by 2 bases and 8 bases, with 13 bases remaining between them. The CDR3, as DNA: TGTGCCAGCAGCTTAGAAATGCATGCGGATGAGCAGTTCTTC. Translated, it gives CASSLEMHADEQFF.

In its sample, this clonotype was seen a few times. The chain combines TRBV10-3 with TRBJ2-7, with TRBD1 matching over 7 bases. The CDR3 consists of 14 residues. V was clipped by 9 bases and J by 6 bases; unmatched bases: 14. CDR1 ENHRY and CDR2 SYGVKD come from the germline V gene. The CDR3 nucleotides are TGTGCCATGGGCCCGAGGGGGCAAGATGGCGAGCAGTACTTC. Its protein is CAMGPRGQDGEQYF.

The chain joins TRBV10-3 to TRBJ1-5, with TRBD1 matching over 9 bases. V shed 3 bases, J shed 7 bases, and the junction held 7 bases outside the gene matches. CDR1 is ENHRY, CDR2 SYGVKD, per germline. CDR3 length equals 15 residues. The CDR3 nucleotides read TGTGCCATCAGTGATCCAGGACAGGGGAAGCAGCCCCAGCATTTT. Translation: CAISDPGQGKQPQHF.

The J gene is TRBJ2-7, the V gene TRBV7-9, with 13 positions matching TRBD2. The CDR3 runs 14 residues. The germline V gene has CDR1 SEHNR and CDR2 FQNEAQ (reference sequence). The CDR3 DNA sequence: TGTGCCAGCAGCTTAGCAAACGGACTAGCGGGGGCGTCGGTC. It encodes CASSLANGLAGASV.

The J gene is TRBJ2-1, the V gene TRBV6-5; no reliable D call. V shed 3 bases and J shed 2 bases, with 11 bases lying between them. CDR1 and CDR2 (germline): MNHEY, SVGAGI. The CDR3 loop spans 15 amino acids. The CDR3 spells CASSYSAVAYNEQFF. In DNA form, the CDR3 reads TGTGCCAGCAGTTATTCGGCGGTAGCCTACAATGAGCAGTTCTTC.

The sample holds many counts of this clonotype. The rearrangement links TRBV6-2 or TRBV6-3 to TRBJ2-1; tentative D call: TRBD1 (6 bases). This CDR3 comprises 12 residues. Per the germline V gene, CDR1 is MNHEY and CDR2 is SVGEGT. V was pared by 5 bases and J by 7 bases, with 9 bases between. In nucleotides, the CDR3 is TGTGCCAGCAGTCACAGGGCTAATGAGCAGTTCTTC. Its translation: CASSHRANEQFF.

The rearrangement joins TRBV5-1 to TRBJ2-1; possibly TRBD2 for D (6 bases). The CDR3 extends over 15 amino acids. V lost 0 bases and J 7 bases, leaving 14 bases between the germline ends. The germline V gene encodes CDR1 SGHRS and CDR2 YFSETQ. The CDR3: CASSLAGGARNEQFF. CDR3 in DNA: TGCGCCAGCAGCTTGGCCGGCGGGGCGAGGAATGAGCAGTTCTTC. The full variable domain, with the rest looked up from reference TRBV5-1 and TRBJ2-1, is KAGVTQTPRYLIKTRGQQVTLSCSPISGHRSVSWYQQTPGQGLQFLFEYFSETQRNKGNFPGRFSGRQFSNSRSEMNVSTLELGDSALYLCASSLAGGARNEQFFGPGTRLTVL.

CDR3 bases: TGTGCCAGCAGCTACGACGGTACGCAGCCCCATCAGCCCCAGCATTTT. Translating it yields CASSYDGTQPHQPQHF. V and J are TRBV7-2 and TRBJ1-5, with unresolved D. Trimming shortened V by 4 bases and J by 5 bases, and 18 bases separated the two germline ends. Germline CDR1 reads SGHTA; CDR2 reads FQGNSA. The CDR3 has 16 residues.

This clonotype was seen a few times. The chain couples TRBV6-5 to TRBJ2-5; TRBD1 or TRBD2 may be the D gene (6 bases each). V lost 6 bases and J 5 bases, leaving 19 bases between the germline ends. Germline V gene lookup returns CDR1 MNHEY and CDR2 SVGAGI. The CDR3 is made up of 15 amino acids. Written as DNA, the CDR3 is TGTGCCAGCAGCTGGGGGGCAGGGGCGGTGGAGACCCAGTACTTC. This gives the protein CASSWGAGAVETQYF.